This T cell receptor (beta chain) derives from a study of response to subunit inactivated influenza vaccine. Study-wide findings and caveats: The study's authors posited that every seasonal influenza vaccination enlists few new T cells.

The CDR3 totals 15 residues. V lost 8 bases, J lost 5 bases, and 22 bases lay in between. Germline lookup yields CDR1 LGHDT and CDR2 YNNKEL (reference sequence). TCRdb used MiXCR to reprocess the RT-PCR reads, holding one entry per CDR3 protein. The data show some 800,000 distinct CDR3 sequences, with 21% seen just once and 10% held by the top ten. This clonotype has just one count. Its antigen is unidentified. The TCR comes from a man aged 45-60 years who received an inactivated influenza vaccine. This sample comprised PBMCs from blood, obtained 4 to 6 days after vaccination. The V gene is TRBV3-1, the J gene TRBJ2-7; possible D gene TRBD2, 5 bases. The CDR3 here is CASCKEVPCTHEQYF. Here the CDR3 DNA reads TGTGCCAGCTGCAAGGAGGTCCCTTGTACACACGAGCAGTACTTC.